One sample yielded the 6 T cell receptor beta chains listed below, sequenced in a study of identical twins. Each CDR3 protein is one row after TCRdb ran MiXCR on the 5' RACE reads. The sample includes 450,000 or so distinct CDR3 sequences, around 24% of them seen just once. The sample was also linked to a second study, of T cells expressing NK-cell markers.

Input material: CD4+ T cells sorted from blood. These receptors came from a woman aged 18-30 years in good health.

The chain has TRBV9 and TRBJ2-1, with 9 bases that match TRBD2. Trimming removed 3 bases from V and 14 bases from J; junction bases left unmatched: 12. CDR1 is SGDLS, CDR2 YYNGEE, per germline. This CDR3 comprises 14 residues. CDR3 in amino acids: CASSGVAGALRKFF. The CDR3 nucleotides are TGTGCCAGCAGCGGAGTAGCGGGAGCCCTCCGAAAGTTCTTC.

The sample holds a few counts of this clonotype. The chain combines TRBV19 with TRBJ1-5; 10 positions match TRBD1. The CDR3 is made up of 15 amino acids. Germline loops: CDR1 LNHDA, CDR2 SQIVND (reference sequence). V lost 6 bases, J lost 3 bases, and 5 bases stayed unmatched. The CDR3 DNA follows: TGTGCCAGTAGGCCCGGGACAGGGGACAATCAGCCCCAGCATTTT. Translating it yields CASRPGTGDNQPQHF.

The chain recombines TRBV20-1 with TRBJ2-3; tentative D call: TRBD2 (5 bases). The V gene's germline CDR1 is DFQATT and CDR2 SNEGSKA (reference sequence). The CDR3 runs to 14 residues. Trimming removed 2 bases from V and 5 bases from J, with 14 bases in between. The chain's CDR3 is CSARHGVAGDTQYF. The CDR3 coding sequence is TGCAGTGCTAGACACGGTGTCGCGGGAGATACGCAGTATTTT.

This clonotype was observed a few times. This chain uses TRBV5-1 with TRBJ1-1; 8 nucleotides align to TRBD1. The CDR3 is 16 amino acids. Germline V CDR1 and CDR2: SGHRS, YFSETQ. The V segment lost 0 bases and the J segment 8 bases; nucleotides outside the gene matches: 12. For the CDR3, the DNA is TGCGCCAGCAGCTTGGGGGCCCAAGCAGGGGGCTTAGAAGCTTTCTTT. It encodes CASSLGAQAGGLEAFF.

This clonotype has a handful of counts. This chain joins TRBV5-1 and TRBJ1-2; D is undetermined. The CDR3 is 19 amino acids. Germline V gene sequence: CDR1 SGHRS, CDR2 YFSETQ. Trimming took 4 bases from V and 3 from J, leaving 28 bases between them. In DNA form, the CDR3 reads TGCGCCAGCAGCCCCGCCCTCCGTCGAAAGGACGGACTTTACTATGGCTACACCTTC. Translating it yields CASSPALRRKDGLYYGYTF.

In DNA form, the CDR3 reads TGCGCCAGCAGCTTGGTTCTTGGAAATATCCAAGAGACCCAGTACTTC. Residues: CASSLVLGNIQETQYF. The chain recombines TRBV5-1 with TRBJ2-5; no firm D call. Germline V gives CDR1 SGHRS, CDR2 YFSETQ. V lost 0 bases to trimming and J lost 1 base, with 13 bases between them. CDR3 size: 16 residues.